Presented here are 28 T cell receptor beta chains from one specimen sequenced in a study of tumor-infiltrating lymphocytes in primary liver carcinoma. The authors made TCR beta cDNA from 450 to 600 ng total RNA with a constant-region primer. Slightly modified ARM-PCR with three nested multiplex PCR rounds yielded TCR beta libraries. With TRBV1-TRBV30 forward primers and a C-beta reverse primer, the first two PCR rounds were run for 10 cycles each. TCRdb re-called the multiplex PCR reads through MiXCR, storing one row per CDR3 protein. In the table there are some 110,000 distinct CDR3 sequences, 64% of which are singletons. Extraction of RNA together with DNA used about 17-30 mg of unsorted bulk tissue. The material sequenced was liver tumor tissue from sampling region 3. Noted subset: tumor region T3, left-lateral pole. Every receptor here comes from an older woman with primary liver carcinoma and hepatitis B virus infection.

This clonotype is labeled medium-sized. V is TRBV5-1 and J is TRBJ2-1, with 9 bases lining up with TRBD2. CDR1 is SGHRS and CDR2 is YFSETQ in the germline V gene. CDR3 length: 14 amino acids. V gave up 2 bases and J gave up 8 bases; unmatched junction bases: 5. CDR3 nucleotides: TGCGCCAGCAGCTTTAGCGGGAGCCGGGATGAGCAGTTCTTC. Amino acids: CASSFSGSRDEQFF.

In its sample, this clonotype was seen many times. The chain is built from TRBV5-6 and TRBJ2-5, with 8 bases aligning to TRBD1. Trimming at V came to 1 base and at J to 6 bases, leaving 8 bases not matched to a gene. Germline CDR1 SGHDT, CDR2 YYEEEE. The CDR3 is 15 residues long. CDR3 sequence reads: CASSLIWTGLQTQYF. CDR3 nucleotide sequence: TGTGCCAGCAGCTTGATCTGGACAGGGTTACAGACCCAGTACTTC.

This clonotype showed up just a few times. V is TRBV7-8 and J is TRBJ2-5; TRBD1 aligns across 8 bases. There are 15 residues in the CDR3. With V trimmed by 2 bases and J by 5 bases, 7 bases remained unmatched. Germline V gene data show CDR1 as SGHVS and CDR2 as FQNEAQ. The CDR3 DNA reads as TGTGCCAGCAGCTTACGACAGGGGCCAAGCGAGACCCAGTACTTC. It yields the protein CASSLRQGPSETQYF.

A remark on this clonotype: Being one base from a much bigger clone, this may be a read error. The J gene is TRBJ2-3, the V gene TRBV28; tentatively, D is TRBD2 (6 bases). Per the germline V gene, CDR1 is MDHEN and CDR2 is SYDVKM. The CDR3 sequence is 13 residues long. The CDR3 protein is CASSRLGGDTHYF. Here the CDR3 DNA reads TGTGCCAGCAGTCGACTAGGCGGGGATACGCACTATTTT.

On this clonotype: The conserved closing phenylalanine or tryptophan is absent in this CDR3, likely reflecting a read error. The chain has TRBV7-9 and TRBJ2-1, with TRBD1 as a possible D gene (7 bases). The germline CDR1 and CDR2 sequences are SEHNR and FQNEAQ (reference sequence). This CDR3 contains 15 residues. CDR3 DNA: TGTGCCAGCAGCTTGGAGGGGGCTAGGGGCAATGGGCAGTTCTCC. Protein: CASSLEGARGNGQFS.

Of note for this clonotype: One end of the junction fails to match germline, which may point to a read error. The chain carries TRBV29-1 and TRBJ1-2; D remains unclear. Germline V CDR1 and CDR2: SQVTM, ANQGSEA. This CDR3 has 13 amino acids. This CDR3 is CSGDDTPNYGYTF. CDR3 DNA sequence: TGCAGCGGTGATGACACCCCTAACTATGGTTACACCTTC. Supplemented by reference TRBV29-1 and TRBJ1-2, the full variable domain reads SAVISQKPSRDICQRGTSLTIQCQVDSQVTMMFWYRQQPGQSLTLIATANQGSEATYESGFVIDKFPISRPNLTFSTLTVSNMSPEDSSIYLCSGDDTPNYGYTFGSGTRLTVV.

As regards this clonotype: A read error may account for a junction end that differs from germline. The genes are TRBV5-1 and TRBJ2-1; maybe TRBD2 (6 bases). CDR3 length: 13 residues. Germline V lookup: CDR1 SGHRS, CDR2 YFSETQ. The CDR3 sequence is CASSLAGLYEQLF. CDR3 DNA sequence: TGCGCCAGCAGCTTGGCGGGACTTTATGAGCAGCTCTTC.

The chain recombines TRBV11-2 with TRBJ2-3, with 8 bases fitting TRBD2. CDR1 SGHAT and CDR2 FQNNGV come from the germline V gene. With 1 base clipped from V and 0 bases from J, the junction kept 9 bases outside the gene matches. The CDR3 sequence is 18 residues long. The CDR3 DNA reads as TGTGCCAGCAGCTTAGGATCGGCTAGCGGGCTCAGCACAGATACGCAGTATTTT. Its protein product is CASSLGSASGLSTDTQYF.

This clonotype is deemed medium-sized. The chain joins TRBV12-3 or TRBV12-4 to TRBJ1-1; TRBD1 agrees at 7 bases. This CDR3 has 13 amino acids. The junction had 2 bases not matched to a gene; V was cut back by 6 bases and J by 1 base. The CDR3 spells CASSRQGNTEAFF. CDR3 DNA sequence: TGTGCCAGCAGCCGACAGGGGAACACTGAAGCTTTCTTT.

The chain joins TRBV10-3 to TRBJ2-1; D is undetermined. V shed 7 bases and J shed 1 base, with 20 bases lying between them. The CDR3 sequence is 17 residues long. CDR1 is ENHRY, CDR2 SYGVKD, per germline. CDR3 loop: CAINDFIAPSSYNEQFF. Written as DNA, the CDR3 is TGTGCCATCAATGATTTCATAGCCCCAAGTTCCTACAATGAGCAGTTCTTC.

About this clonotype itself: Mismatch with germline at one junction end may stem from a read error. The V gene is TRBV11-2, the J gene TRBJ1-1; 7 bases match TRBD1. In germline, CDR1 is SGHAT, CDR2 FQNNGV. The CDR3 extends over 16 amino acids. The CDR3 coding sequence is TGCGCCAGCAGCCCAGGGGGATTCTGGGCAAACACTGAAGCTTTCTTT. Its translation is CASSPGGFWANTEAFF.

Concerning this clonotype: In this CDR3 the conserved last residue, phenylalanine or tryptophan, is missing, so a read error is likely. This chain uses TRBV11-2 with TRBJ2-7; D is unclear. With 8 bases removed from V and 6 bases from J, the gap between germline ends came to 11 bases. Germline-derived CDR1 and CDR2 are SGHAT and FQNNGV. There are 11 residues in the CDR3. The CDR3 here is CASAPLAEQYI. The CDR3 DNA follows: TGTGCCAGCGCCCCACTGGCCGAGCAGTACATC.

About this clonotype itself: A much bigger clone sits one base away, suggesting this may be a read error. The DNA for the CDR3 is TGTGCCAGCTCACCTTCACAGGCTGGGAAGACCCAGTACTTC. It codes for CASSPSQAGKTQYF. The chain combines TRBV18 with TRBJ2-5; the D gene is possibly TRBD1 (5 bases). V was pared by 3 bases and J by 6 bases, with 14 bases between. Germline V lookup: CDR1 KGHSH, CDR2 LQKENI. The CDR3 totals 14 residues. Looking up the rest from reference TRBV18 and TRBJ2-5 gives the full variable domain: NAGVMQNPRHLVRRRGQEARLRCSPMKGHSHVYWYRQLPEEGLKFMVYLQKENIIDESGMPKERFSAEFPKEGPSILRIQQVVRGDSAAYFCASSPSQAGKTQYFGPGTRLLVL.

This clonotype was counted ten times or more. The genes are TRBV4-1 and TRBJ1-5; D uncertain. Trimming removed 0 bases at V and 4 bases at J, with 10 bases between. Germline-derived CDR1 and CDR2 are MGHRA and YSYEKL. The CDR3 contains 15 residues. DNA of the CDR3: TGCGCCAGCAGCCAAGAAGTTCTAGGGAATCAGCCCCAGCATTTT. Its protein product is CASSQEVLGNQPQHF.

This chain connects TRBV6-1 to TRBJ1-6; 10 bases line up with TRBD1. The CDR3 is made up of 16 amino acids. The trim removed 9 bases at V and 8 bases at J, leaving 13 bases unmatched. Germline V CDR1 and CDR2: MNHNS, SASEGT. The CDR3 nucleotides read TGTGCCAGTAGTAGGGACAGGGGCAGGTTTGATTCACCCCTCCACTTT. It encodes CASSRDRGRFDSPLHF.

The sample holds a few counts of this clonotype. This chain links TRBV30 with TRBJ2-7; 8 nucleotides align to TRBD1. V lost 0 bases, J lost 0 bases, and 7 bases stayed unmatched. This CDR3 spans 16 amino acids. From germline, CDR1 is GTSNPN and CDR2 SVGIG (reference sequence). In nucleotides, the CDR3 is TGTGCCTGGAGTGTACGTTTGGGGACAGGCTCCTACGAGCAGTACTTC. Amino acids: CAWSVRLGTGSYEQYF.

A remark on this clonotype: One end of the junction fails to match germline, which may point to a read error. The V call is TRBV29-1, the J call TRBJ2-2; D assignment may be TRBD1 or TRBD2 (6 bases each). Germline CDR1 reads SQVTM; CDR2 reads ANQGSEA. The CDR3 extends over 12 amino acids. The CDR3 nucleotides are TGCGGCGTTGGGTGGGGGGCAAGGGAGCTGTTTTTT. As protein: CGVGWGARELFF.

This clonotype has a count of ten or more. The chain recombines TRBV12-3 or TRBV12-4 with TRBJ1-2; 7 bases map to TRBD1. CDR3 length equals 14 residues. The J segment lost 0 bases and the V segment lost 6 bases, leaving 4 bases of the junction unmatched. The CDR3 here is CASSGQAANYGYTF. CDR3 DNA sequence: TGTGCCAGCAGCGGACAGGCCGCTAACTATGGCTACACCTTC.

This clonotype showed up just once. A single base separates this from a much larger clone, so it may be a read error. The rearrangement joins TRBV10-3 to TRBJ2-7, with D uncertain. The CDR3 consists of 12 residues. The germline gives CDR1 ENHRY, CDR2 SYGVKD. The CDR3 DNA is TGTGCCGTTGCGTCCCTTACCTACGAGCAGCACTTC. Its protein product is CAVASLTYEQHF.

This clonotype was seen a handful of times. Relative to the germline gene, one junction end is altered; a read error may explain this. V and J are TRBV6-5 and TRBJ2-2, with a weak D call TRBD1 (6 bases). This CDR3 spans 15 amino acids. Germline V gives CDR1 MNHEY, CDR2 SVGAGI. The DNA of the CDR3 is TGTGCCAACAGTCCGAGTAGGGGGAGCACCGGGGAGTTGTTTTTT. Protein product: CANSPSRGSTGELFF.

This clonotype was recorded once. A much bigger clone sits one base away, suggesting this may be a read error. CDR3: CANSFRRDRDDKLFF. In DNA, the CDR3 is TGCGCCAACAGCTTCCGCCGGGACAGGGACGACAAACTGTTTTTT. The chain has TRBV5-1 and TRBJ1-4, with 9 bases lining up with TRBD1. Germline CDR1 SGHRS, CDR2 YFSETQ. The CDR3 runs to 15 residues.

The chain combines TRBV2 with TRBJ2-1, with TRBD2 matching 10 bases. The CDR3 totals 20 residues. Per the germline V gene, CDR1 is SNHLY and CDR2 is FYNNEI. After removal of 4 bases from V and 1 base from J, the junction contained 16 bases not matched to a gene. In DNA form, the CDR3 reads TGTGCCAGCAGTGGGGAGATGGTAGCGGGAGGCCGGGGTTCCTACAATGAGCAGTTCTTC. Translating it yields CASSGEMVAGGRGSYNEQFF.

As concerns this clonotype: A junction boundary mismatches the germline segment, possibly from a read error. The chain joins TRBV28 to TRBJ2-5; possible D gene TRBD1, 6 bases. Germline V lookup: CDR1 MDHEN, CDR2 SYDVKM. The CDR3 has 13 residues. The CDR3 here is CPSSRTVLETQYF. The DNA of the CDR3 is TGTCCCAGCAGTCGGACAGTGCTGGAGACCCAGTACTTC.

As concerns this clonotype: A much larger clone is a single base away; this may be a read error. The chain carries TRBV12-3 or TRBV12-4 and TRBJ2-1; TRBD2 agrees at 14 bases. This CDR3 has 17 residues. The junction had 6 bases not matched to a gene; V was cut back by 7 bases and J by 1 base. The CDR3 DNA reads as TGTGCCAGCAAGGGAGGGACTAGCGGGAGTTCCTACAATGAGCAGTTCTTC. Protein: CASKGGTSGSSYNEQFF.

This clonotype occurred many times. The chain is built from TRBV29-1 and TRBJ2-3; 11 bases line up with TRBD2. The trim removed 6 bases at V and 4 bases at J, leaving 3 bases unmatched. This CDR3 is 13 amino acids long. Germline V gene sequence: CDR1 SQVTM, CDR2 ANQGSEA. CDR3 in amino acids: CSVGTSGADTQYF. The CDR3, as DNA: TGCAGCGTCGGGACTAGCGGAGCAGATACGCAGTATTTT.

This clonotype was seen a few times. The CDR3 sequence: CASRLTGGGTDTQYF. CDR3 nucleotide sequence: TGTGCCAGCAGATTGACAGGGGGGGGCACAGATACGCAGTATTTT. The gene calls are TRBV5-4 and TRBJ2-3; TRBD1 agrees at 9 bases. Unmatched junction bases numbered 5, after V lost 5 bases and J lost 1 base. Germline V CDR1 and CDR2: SGHNT, YYREEE (reference sequence). The CDR3 has 15 amino acids.

The sample holds many counts of this clonotype. This chain links TRBV4-1 with TRBJ2-7; 8 nucleotides agree with TRBD2. The J segment lost 0 bases and the V segment lost 1 base, leaving 11 bases of the junction unmatched. The CDR3 is 18 residues long. Germline V gene lookup returns CDR1 MGHRA and CDR2 YSYEKL. The CDR3 sequence is CASSQVMRTSLFSYEQYF. CDR3 sequence (DNA): TGCGCCAGCAGCCAAGTTATGAGGACTAGCTTGTTCTCCTACGAGCAGTACTTC.

Concerning this clonotype itself: A single base separates this from a much larger clone, so it may be a read error. This rearrangement joins TRBV24-1 to TRBJ2-1, with D possibly being TRBD2 (5 bases). The CDR3 spans 15 residues. Trimming cost V 3 bases and J 9 bases, with 17 bases left between them. CDR1 and CDR2 (germline): KGHDR, SFDVKD. CDR3 coding DNA: TGTGCCACCAGTGATGGAGCGAGAGGGCTGGCTGAGCAGTTCTTC. Translation gives CATSDGARGLAEQFF.